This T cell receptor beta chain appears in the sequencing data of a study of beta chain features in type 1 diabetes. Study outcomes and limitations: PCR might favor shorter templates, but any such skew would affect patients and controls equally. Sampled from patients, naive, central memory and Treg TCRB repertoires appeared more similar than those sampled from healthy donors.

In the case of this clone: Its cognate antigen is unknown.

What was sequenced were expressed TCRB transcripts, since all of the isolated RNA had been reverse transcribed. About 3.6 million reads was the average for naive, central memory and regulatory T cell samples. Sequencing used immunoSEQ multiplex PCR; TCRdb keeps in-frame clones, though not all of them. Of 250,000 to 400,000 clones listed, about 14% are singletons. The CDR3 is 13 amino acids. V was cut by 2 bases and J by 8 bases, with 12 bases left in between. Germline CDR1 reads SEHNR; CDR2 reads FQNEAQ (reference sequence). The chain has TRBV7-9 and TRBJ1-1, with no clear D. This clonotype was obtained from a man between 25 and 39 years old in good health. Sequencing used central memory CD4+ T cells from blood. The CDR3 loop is CASSLNLLLEAFF. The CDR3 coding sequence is TGTGCCAGCAGCTTAAATTTGTTGCTCGAAGCTTTCTTT.